These 4 T cell receptor beta chains originate from one sample sequenced in a study of T cell responses to AZD1222 COVID-19 vaccine. The data were produced by immunoSEQ multiplex PCR, yet TCRdb's version contains in-frame clones alone and is incomplete. This table holds roughly 190,000 clones, approximately 93% found once. Sequenced material: peripheral blood, taken on day 0 of AZD1222 vaccination. The receptors here all came from an adult in good health.

In this sample, this clone turned up once. The gene calls are TRBV6-6 and TRBJ1-2; possibly TRBD1 for D (5 bases). CDR1 MNHNY and CDR2 SVGAGI come from the germline V gene (reference sequence). The V gene lost 0 bases and the J gene lost 8 bases, with 7 bases spanning the gap. The CDR3 loop spans 12 amino acids. In DNA, the CDR3 is TGTGCCAGCAGTTACTCGAGGGGAGGCTACACCTTC. Encoded protein: CASSYSRGGYTF.

The V and J genes are TRBV27 and TRBJ1-6, with D perhaps matching TRBD1 (6 bases). Trimming pared 8 bases from V and 7 bases from J, leaving 24 bases between. Germline V gene sequence: CDR1 MNHEY, CDR2 SMNVEV (reference sequence). CDR3 length: 17 residues. The CDR3 is CASGRWGVDSKNSPLHF. DNA of the CDR3: TGTGCCAGCGGTCGTTGGGGTGTGGACAGTAAGAATTCACCCCTCCACTTT.

The rearrangement uses TRBV6-1 and TRBJ2-2; TRBD2 aligns across 8 bases. The CDR3 totals 17 residues. Trimming removed 2 bases from V and 8 bases from J; junction bases left unmatched: 13. In germline, CDR1 is MNHNS, CDR2 SASEGT. The CDR3: CASSERLAGGPTGELFF. CDR3 nucleotides: TGTGCCAGCAGTGAAAGGCTGGCGGGAGGTCCCACGGGGGAGCTGTTTTTT.

The gene calls are TRBV18 and TRBJ2-1; TRBD1 aligns across 8 bases. Losses at the gene ends were 4 bases for V and 0 bases for J; bases not matched to a gene: 14. Germline V gene lookup returns CDR1 KGHSH and CDR2 LQKENI. The CDR3 contains 19 residues. The CDR3, as DNA: TGTGCCAGCTCACAATATACCGCTAACGACAGGGGCTCCTACAATGAGCAGTTCTTC. Translation gives CASSQYTANDRGSYNEQFF. The full variable domain, rest sourced from reference TRBV18 and TRBJ2-1, is NAGVMQNPRHLVRRRGQEARLRCSPMKGHSHVYWYRQLPEEGLKFMVYLQKENIIDESGMPKERFSAEFPKEGPSILRIQQVVRGDSAAYFCASSQYTANDRGSYNEQFFGPGTRLTVL.